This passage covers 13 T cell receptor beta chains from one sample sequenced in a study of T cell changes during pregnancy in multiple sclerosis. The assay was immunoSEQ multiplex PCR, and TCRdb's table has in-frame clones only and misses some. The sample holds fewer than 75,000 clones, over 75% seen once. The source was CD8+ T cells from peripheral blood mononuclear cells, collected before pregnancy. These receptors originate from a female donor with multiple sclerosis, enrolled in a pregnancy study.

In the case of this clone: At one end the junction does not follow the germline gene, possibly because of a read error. CDR3 sequence (DNA): TGTGCCAGCAGTTACTCGGTAACGGGAGCTGTTTTT. Protein product: CASSYSVTGAVF. This chain connects TRBV6-5 to TRBJ2-2; possibly TRBD2 for D (6 bases). Germline CDR1 MNHEY, CDR2 SVGAGI. The CDR3 consists of 12 residues.

The CDR3 sequence is CASSVAGTGGTEAFF. In DNA form, the CDR3 reads TGTGCCAGCAGCGTAGCGGGGACAGGGGGAACTGAAGCTTTCTTT. The chain employs TRBV9 and TRBJ1-1, with TRBD1 matching over 11 bases. This CDR3 region has 15 residues. Trimming removed 0 bases from V and 5 bases from J; junction bases left unmatched: 3. Germline-derived CDR1 and CDR2 are SGDLS and YYNGEE.

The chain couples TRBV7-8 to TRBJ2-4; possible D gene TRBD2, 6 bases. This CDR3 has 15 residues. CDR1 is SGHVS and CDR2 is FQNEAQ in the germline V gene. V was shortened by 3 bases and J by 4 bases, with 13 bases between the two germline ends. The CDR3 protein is CASSLAPGRKNIQYF. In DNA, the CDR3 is TGTGCCAGCAGCTTGGCACCGGGGAGGAAAAACATTCAGTACTTC.

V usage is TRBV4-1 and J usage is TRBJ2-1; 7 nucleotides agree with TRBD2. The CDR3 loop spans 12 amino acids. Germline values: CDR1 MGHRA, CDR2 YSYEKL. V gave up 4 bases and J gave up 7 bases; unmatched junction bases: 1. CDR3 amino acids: CASSRGGNEQFF. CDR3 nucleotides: TGCGCCAGCAGCCGGGGAGGGAATGAGCAGTTCTTC.

The CDR3 region has the DNA TGTGCCAGCGGGCACTGGGAGGACTCCTACGAGCAGTACTTC. It is translated as CASGHWEDSYEQYF. The J gene is TRBJ2-7, the V gene TRBV7-6; D perhaps matches TRBD2 (6 bases). The CDR3 runs 14 residues. In germline, CDR1 is SGHVS, CDR2 FNYEAQ. The V end lost 8 bases, the J end lost 0 bases, and 14 bases lay between the germline ends.

CDR3 nucleotides: TGCGCCAGCAGCCAAGTAATGGGGCTCTCGTTGGGGGAGCTGTTTTTT. This encodes CASSQVMGLSLGELFF. The rearrangement joins TRBV4-1 to TRBJ2-2; tentatively, D is TRBD1 (5 bases). V was cut by 1 base and J by 8 bases, with 17 bases left in between. This CDR3 has 16 residues. Germline CDR1 is MGHRA and CDR2 is YSYEKL.

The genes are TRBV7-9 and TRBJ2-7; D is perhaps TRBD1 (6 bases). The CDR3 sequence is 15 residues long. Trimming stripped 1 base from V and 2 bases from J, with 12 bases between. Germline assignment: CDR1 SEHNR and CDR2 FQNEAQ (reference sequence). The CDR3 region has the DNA TGTGCCAGCAGCTTAGAACAGGGAGAGGCCTACGAGCAGTACTTC. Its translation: CASSLEQGEAYEQYF.

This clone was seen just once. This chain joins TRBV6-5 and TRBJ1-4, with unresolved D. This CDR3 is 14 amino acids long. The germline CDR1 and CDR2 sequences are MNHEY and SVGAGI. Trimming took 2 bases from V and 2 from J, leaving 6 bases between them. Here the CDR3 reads CASSYRETNEKLFF. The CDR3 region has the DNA TGTGCCAGCAGTTACAGAGAGACTAATGAAAAACTGTTTTTT.

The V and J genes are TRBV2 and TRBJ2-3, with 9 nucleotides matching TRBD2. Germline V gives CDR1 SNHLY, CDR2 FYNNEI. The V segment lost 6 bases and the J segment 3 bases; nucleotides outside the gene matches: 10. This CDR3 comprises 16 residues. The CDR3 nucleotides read TGTGCCAGCAGGACTGGCGGGGGGGGTGGGACAGATACGCAGTATTTT. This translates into CASRTGGGGGTDTQYF. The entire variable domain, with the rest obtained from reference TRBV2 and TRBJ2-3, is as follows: EPEVTQTPSHQVTQMGQEVILRCVPISNHLYFYWYRQILGQKVEFLVSFYNNEISEKSEIFDDQFSVERPDGSNFTLKIRSTKLEDSAMYFCASRTGGGGGTDTQYFGPGTRLTVL.

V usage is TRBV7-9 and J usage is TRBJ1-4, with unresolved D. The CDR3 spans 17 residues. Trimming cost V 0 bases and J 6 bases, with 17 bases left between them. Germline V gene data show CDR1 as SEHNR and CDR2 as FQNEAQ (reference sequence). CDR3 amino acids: CASSLAHTTLRDEKLFF. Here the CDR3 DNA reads TGTGCCAGCAGCTTAGCTCATACGACCCTTCGGGATGAAAAACTGTTTTTT.

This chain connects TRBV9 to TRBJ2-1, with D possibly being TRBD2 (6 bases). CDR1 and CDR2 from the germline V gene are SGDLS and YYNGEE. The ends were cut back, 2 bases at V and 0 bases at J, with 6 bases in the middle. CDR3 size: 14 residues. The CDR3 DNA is TGTGCCAGCAGCGTCGGGGGCTCCTACAATGAGCAGTTCTTC. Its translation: CASSVGGSYNEQFF.

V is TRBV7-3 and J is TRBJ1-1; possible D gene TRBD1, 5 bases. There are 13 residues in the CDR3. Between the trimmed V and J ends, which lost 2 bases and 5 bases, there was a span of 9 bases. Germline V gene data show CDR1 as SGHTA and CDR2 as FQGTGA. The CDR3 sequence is CASSLGGDTEAFF. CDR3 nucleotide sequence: TGTGCCAGCAGCTTAGGGGGGGATACTGAAGCTTTCTTT.

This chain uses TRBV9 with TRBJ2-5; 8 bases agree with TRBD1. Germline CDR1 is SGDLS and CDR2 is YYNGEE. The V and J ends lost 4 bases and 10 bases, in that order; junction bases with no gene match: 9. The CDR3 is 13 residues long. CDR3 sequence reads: CASSPATGEDQYF. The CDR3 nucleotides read TGTGCCAGCAGCCCAGCGACAGGGGAGGACCAGTACTTC.